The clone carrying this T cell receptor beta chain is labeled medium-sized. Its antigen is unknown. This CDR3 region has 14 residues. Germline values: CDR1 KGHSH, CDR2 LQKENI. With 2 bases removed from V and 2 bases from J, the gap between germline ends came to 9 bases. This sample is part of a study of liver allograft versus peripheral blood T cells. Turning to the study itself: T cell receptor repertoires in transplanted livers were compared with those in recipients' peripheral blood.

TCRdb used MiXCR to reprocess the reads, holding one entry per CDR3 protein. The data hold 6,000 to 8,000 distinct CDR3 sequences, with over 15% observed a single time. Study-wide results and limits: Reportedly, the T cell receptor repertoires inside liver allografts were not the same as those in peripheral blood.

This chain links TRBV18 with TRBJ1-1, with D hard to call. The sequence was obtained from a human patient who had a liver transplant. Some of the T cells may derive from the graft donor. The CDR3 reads CASSPDWRNTEAFF. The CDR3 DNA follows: TGTGCCAGCTCACCAGACTGGAGAAACACTGAAGCTTTCTTT.